This TCR beta chain was captured by sequencing in a study of blood T cell repertoires in COVID-19. Study information: From T cells, B-cell-depleted T cells, or PBMCs came the material, which was cDNA or gDNA.

The study drew participants aged about 18 to 90 years from roughly 25 US areas. A COVID-19 case had been met by exposed participants during the 2 weeks before study entry. The method was immunoSEQ multiplex PCR; TCRdb's version includes in-frame clones alone and lacks a portion of them. The table shows 50,000 to 65,000 clones, with roughly two thirds occurring only once. The germline V gene has CDR1 MNHEY and CDR2 SMNVEV (reference sequence). CDR3 size: 16 residues. The ends lost 6 bases at V and 4 bases at J; junction bases unmatched: 11. The specimen was PBMCs or T cells enriched from blood (not recorded which). The chain has TRBV27 and TRBJ2-1, with 8 bases fitting TRBD2. This sequence was found in a woman aged 55-69 years who had been exposed to COVID-19. The CDR3 coding sequence is TGTGCCAGCAGCCTCAAAGCGGGGGATTCGTACAATGAGCAGTTCTTC. It encodes CASSLKAGDSYNEQFF.